This TCR beta chain was recorded in a study of cytomegalovirus exposure and HLA in healthy donors. Study in general: One earlier analysis, a look at roughly 180 million T cells, found some 100 million unique TCR beta sequences.

Findings and caveats of the study: Among immune exposure information, only CMV serostatus was available. Differences between HLA loci emerged in a later analysis of TCR association rates, with DRB1 most and HLA-C fewest.

Nominally healthy donors were sampled, though unrecorded immune exposures were likely. With V trimmed by 1 base and J by 3 bases, 8 bases remained unmatched. CDR1 is LGHNA and CDR2 is YSLEER in the germline V gene. This CDR3 comprises 19 residues. To note about this clone: The antigen remains undetermined.

PCR amplification relied on 60 Vbeta primers (plus 13 Jbeta primers). Sequencing used immunoSEQ multiplex PCR; TCRdb keeps in-frame clones, though not all of them. Recorded for this sample: approximately 170,000 clones. This rearrangement joins TRBV4-3 to TRBJ2-2; 13 nucleotides line up with TRBD2. The specimen was PBMCs. This TCR was sampled from a woman aged 18 to 35 in good health and CMV-seropositive. The CDR3 DNA is TGCGCCAGCAGCCAAGGGACTAGCGGGGGCCCCGGGTACACCGGGGAGCTGTTTTTT. Residues: CASSQGTSGGPGYTGELFF.